The source of this TCR beta chain is a study of T cell repertoires and HLA-DP antigens. Turning to the study itself: One stimulator alloantigen differed from self by one groove amino acid; the other by ten. Donors were two male and one female, aged 18-to-29 to 60-to-69.

Study conclusions and caveats: No separate analysis of naive versus memory CD4+ cells was done.

Worth noting for this clone: Its antigen is as yet unknown.

Primers targeted 54 TRBV and 13 TRBJ segments. TCRdb's table, derived via immunoSEQ multiplex PCR, lists solely in-frame clones and lacks some. The data hold about 89,000 clones, with around nine tenths observed a single time. The clonotype was recovered from a man in his fifties or sixties in good health and CMV-seronegative. The sequencing sample was made of CD4+ T cells from PBMCs.

This chain's CDR3 is CASSVGGKETQYF. DNA for the CDR3: TGTGCCAGCAGCGTAGGAGGGAAAGAGACCCAGTACTTC. The chain uses TRBV9 and TRBJ2-5; the D gene is possibly TRBD2 (5 bases). This CDR3 spans 13 amino acids. V was clipped by 0 bases and J by 3 bases, with 6 bases between them. CDR1 is SGDLS, CDR2 YYNGEE, per germline.